A selection of T cell receptor beta chains follows, all from one sample in a study of cytotoxic CD8 clonotypes in ibrutinib-treated CLL. The repertoire was sequenced with immunoSEQ multiplex PCR; TCRdb's copy has only in-frame clones and lacks some. The table shows some 290,000 clones, with roughly 80% occurring only once. Sample: PBMCs, taken before ibrutinib treatment. Source of these receptors: a human donor with chronic lymphocytic leukemia. Both conserved end residues are part of each CDR3. Clone size is not always given. Where it is, it says once, few, many or a class for expanded clones.

abundance	len	v_gene	j_gene	CDR3aa
.	13	TRBV5-4	TRBJ1-1	CASSPSIDTEAFF
.	14	TRBV5-4	TRBJ2-3	CASSLAEGTDTQYF
.	13	TRBV6-1	TRBJ1-1	CASKRTGRTEAFF
.	14	TRBV6-6	TRBJ2-7	CASSPPDRAWEQYF
few	13	TRBV7-2	TRBJ2-7	CASSNQGPGEQYF
.	14	TRBV4-2	TRBJ1-3	CASREQGRGNTIYF
.	16	TRBV7-9	TRBJ2-5	CASSRRDFGSKETQYF
.	16	TRBV9	TRBJ2-1	CASSGHTSGSYNEQFF
.	13	TRBV28	TRBJ1-2	CASRMGGDYGYTF
once	16	TRBV5-6	TRBJ2-1	CASSLGGSHSYNEQFF
.	14	TRBV9	TRBJ2-7	CASSFGTVPYEQYF
.	12	TRBV2	TRBJ2-7	CASSYPSLEQYF
few	13	TRBV18	TRBJ1-1	CASSPSRDTEAFF
.	13	TRBV6-1	TRBJ1-1	CASLFVGNTEAFF
once	17	TRBV7-9	TRBJ2-6	CASSPRTGGRGANVLTF
once	14	TRBV5-1	TRBJ1-1	CASRSGTGNSEAFF
.	15	TRBV6-1	TRBJ2-7	CASSEFGGTINEQYF
.	16	TRBV27	TRBJ2-2	CASSFRPHGNTGELFF
few	11	TRBV20-1	TRBJ1-4	CSARSNEKLFF
.	14	TRBV30	TRBJ2-3	CAWRGGVWADTQYF
few	13	TRBV5-6	TRBJ1-5	CASSLGGVQPQHF
.	15	TRBV7-7	TRBJ2-3	CASSPGVASTDTQYF
.	15	TRBV10-3	TRBJ1-1	CAISESSQGWTEAFF
.	14	TRBV5-1	TRBJ1-5	CASSLSGGNQPQHF
once	14	TRBV11-3	TRBJ2-3	CASSLRQGTDTQYF
few	14	TRBV7-2	TRBJ2-7	CASSPGISAYEQYF
.	12	TRBV6-1	TRBJ1-2	CASSEFPRGYTF
.	16	TRBV7-2	TRBJ2-2	CASSPSPGLDTGELFF
.	12	TRBV30	TRBJ2-7	CAWSGNRAEQYF
.	15	TRBV6-5	TRBJ2-1	CASRRGLGGYNEQFF
.	17	TRBV5-1	TRBJ2-7	CASSFHGRQGENYEQYF
few	14	TRBV10-1	TRBJ2-7	CASSTGQEDYEQYF
.	16	TRBV27	TRBJ2-7	CASSFRRGGGTYEQYF